The entry that follows covers one T cell receptor beta chain sequence. What it recognizes is unknown. As the method for making TCR beta libraries, quantitative 5'-RACE with molecular barcodes was used. TCRdb called the 5' RACE reads again in MiXCR, with one record for every CDR3 protein. The table lists approximately 140,000 distinct CDR3 sequences, roughly 44% of them singletons. This sample stems from a study of CD8 T cells in ankylosing spondylitis. Study results and caveats: Some of these motif variants have turned up before, in reports on reactive arthritis synovial fluid and blood.

The CDR3 has 14 residues. V was pared by 10 bases and J by 5 bases, with 9 bases of the junction left unmatched. Per the germline V gene, CDR1 is MNHNS and CDR2 is SASEGT. The sequence derives from a male donor with ankylosing spondylitis. The sample comprised synovial fluid, either unsorted or a sorted T cell fraction (not recorded which). The chain is built from TRBV6-1 and TRBJ1-1, with TRBD1 matching 11 bases. Here the CDR3 reads CATVRDRGRTEAFF. The CDR3 DNA reads TGTGCCACCGTGAGGGACAGGGGGAGGACTGAAGCTTTCTTT.